Shown below are 15 T cell receptor beta chains from a single sample sequenced in a study of blood T cell repertoires in COVID-19. Libraries were prepared by immunoSEQ multiplex PCR; TCRdb keeps only in-frame clonotypes and omits some of them. The table has under 250,000 clones, approximately 91% seen once; the top ten hold 0.72%. Sequencing was done on a sample of peripheral blood. These receptors originate from a man aged 35-49 years with acute or convalescent COVID-19.

The J gene is TRBJ2-7, the V gene TRBV4-2; a possible D gene is TRBD1 (6 bases). Germline values: CDR1 LGHNA, CDR2 YNFKEQ. Trimming took off 7 bases at V and 0 bases at J, with 13 bases between the two ends. This CDR3 has 14 residues. CDR3 sequence reads: CASTGQRGSYEQYF. CDR3 DNA: TGTGCCAGCACGGGACAACGTGGCTCCTACGAGCAGTACTTC.

This chain uses TRBV29-1 with TRBJ2-7; D unclear. The CDR3 runs 12 residues. Germline assignment: CDR1 SQVTM and CDR2 ANQGSEA. V was clipped by 4 bases and J by 2 bases, with 9 bases between them. The CDR3 spells CSVVGIAYEQYF. CDR3 in DNA: TGCAGCGTTGTGGGCATAGCCTACGAGCAGTACTTC.

This chain joins TRBV28 and TRBJ1-1; D is perhaps TRBD1 (6 bases). V was trimmed by 3 bases and J by 3 bases, leaving 11 bases between them. The CDR3 covers 14 residues. Germline values: CDR1 MDHEN, CDR2 SYDVKM. The CDR3 sequence: CASSFWGGHTEAFF. The CDR3 nucleotides are TGTGCCAGCAGTTTTTGGGGGGGGCACACTGAAGCTTTCTTT.

This clone has only a few counts. The chain carries TRBV4-1 and TRBJ1-5, with D uncertain. The V end lost 3 bases, the J end lost 0 bases, and 15 bases lay between the germline ends. Germline V gene data show CDR1 as MGHRA and CDR2 as YSYEKL. The CDR3 contains 17 residues. CDR3 bases: TGCGCCAGCAGCCACAGATGGCCCTCGTCTAGCAATCAGCCCCAGCATTTT. Amino acid sequence: CASSHRWPSSSNQPQHF.

In nucleotides, the CDR3 is TGTGCCAGCAGTTATCCGACAGGGGGCGAGGAAAAACTGTTTTTT. Translation gives CASSYPTGGEEKLFF. This chain joins TRBV6-6 and TRBJ1-4, with 10 bases aligning to TRBD1. Unmatched junction bases numbered 6, after V lost 3 bases and J lost 8 bases. Germline assignment: CDR1 MNHNY and CDR2 SVGAGI (reference sequence). This CDR3 has 15 amino acids.

This clone showed up just once. The genes are TRBV7-8 and TRBJ2-2; 7 positions agree with TRBD1. Per germline, CDR1 SGHVS and CDR2 FQNEAQ. Losses at the gene ends were 5 bases for V and 6 bases for J; bases not matched to a gene: 9. The CDR3 consists of 15 residues. The DNA of the CDR3 is TGTGCCAGCAGCCAAGACAGGGTGGGGGCCGGGGAGCTGTTTTTT. Its translation is CASSQDRVGAGELFF.

The chain joins TRBV5-1 to TRBJ2-5; D may be TRBD2 (6 bases). The CDR3 is 16 amino acids. CDR1 is SGHRS, CDR2 YFSETQ, per germline. Trimming removed 4 bases from V and 1 base from J, with 17 bases in between. The CDR3 DNA sequence: TGCGCCAGCAGCCCCGGTCGTGGGGGACTCCAAGAGACCCAGTACTTC. This codes for CASSPGRGGLQETQYF.

The chain recombines TRBV5-1 with TRBJ2-3; 10 nucleotides line up with TRBD2. Germline V gene sequence: CDR1 SGHRS, CDR2 YFSETQ. There are 18 residues in the CDR3. The junction had 14 bases not matched to a gene; V was cut back by 4 bases and J by 3 bases. The CDR3 coding sequence is TGCGCCAGCAGCCCGGCGACCCTGACTAGCGGGCTTACAGATACGCAGTATTTT. It is translated as CASSPATLTSGLTDTQYF.

This clone was recorded once. This chain joins TRBV14 and TRBJ2-2; D not resolved. V was cut by 0 bases and J by 0 bases, with 17 bases left in between. The CDR3 spans 19 residues. Germline assignment: CDR1 SGHDN and CDR2 FVKESK. The CDR3 bases are TGTGCCAGCAGCCAAGAAACAGAATCTCTGTTCGCGAACACCGGGGAGCTGTTTTTT. Protein product: CASSQETESLFANTGELFF.

The chain combines TRBV19 with TRBJ2-2; tentative D call: TRBD1 (7 bases). Germline V gene sequence: CDR1 LNHDA, CDR2 SQIVND (reference sequence). The CDR3 consists of 15 residues. With 7 bases removed from V and 1 base from J, the gap between germline ends came to 13 bases. The CDR3 nucleotides are TGTGCCAGTACCCGACAGGGAGGGAACACCGGGGAGCTGTTTTTT. Its translation: CASTRQGGNTGELFF.

The rearrangement uses TRBV5-1 and TRBJ2-3; D not resolved. This CDR3 has 11 amino acids. CDR1 is SGHRS, CDR2 YFSETQ, per germline. V lost 4 bases to trimming and J lost 6 bases, with 6 bases between them. The CDR3 here is CASSRGDTQYF. The CDR3 region has the DNA TGCGCCAGCAGCCGCGGTGATACGCAGTATTTT.

The rearrangement uses TRBV24-1 and TRBJ2-5; TRBD1 might be the D (5 bases). The CDR3 runs 14 residues. V lost 3 bases to trimming and J lost 4 bases, with 11 bases between them. Germline CDR1 is KGHDR and CDR2 is SFDVKD. As DNA, the CDR3 is TGTGCCACCAGTGATGCAGGGCCGGGAGAGACCCAGTACTTC. Amino acid sequence: CATSDAGPGETQYF.

V gene TRBV6-5 combines with J gene TRBJ2-7, with 8 bases identical to TRBD2. The ends lost 4 bases at V and 2 bases at J; junction bases unmatched: 7. The CDR3 is 15 residues long. Germline V gene lookup returns CDR1 MNHEY and CDR2 SVGAGI. CDR3 sequence (DNA): TGTGCCAGCAGTTCACCAAGCGGGGGAGCCTACGAGCAGTACTTC. This translates into CASSSPSGGAYEQYF.

The rearrangement uses TRBV4-1 and TRBJ1-1, with D unclear. The CDR3 totals 16 residues. V was clipped by 0 bases and J by 1 base, with 12 bases between them. Germline CDR1 and CDR2: MGHRA and YSYEKL. The CDR3 DNA reads as TGCGCCAGCAGCCAAGATGCCTCTCGAGGGAACACTGAAGCTTTCTTT. Its protein product is CASSQDASRGNTEAFF.

This chain links TRBV18 with TRBJ2-1; D perhaps matches TRBD1 (5 bases). Trimming stripped 5 bases from V and 11 bases from J, with 25 bases between. This CDR3 is 16 amino acids long. Germline-derived CDR1 and CDR2 are KGHSH and LQKENI. CDR3 loop: CASSGAELIRVGQQFF. The CDR3 nucleotides are TGTGCCAGCTCAGGGGCGGAGCTGATTAGAGTGGGTCAGCAGTTCTTC.